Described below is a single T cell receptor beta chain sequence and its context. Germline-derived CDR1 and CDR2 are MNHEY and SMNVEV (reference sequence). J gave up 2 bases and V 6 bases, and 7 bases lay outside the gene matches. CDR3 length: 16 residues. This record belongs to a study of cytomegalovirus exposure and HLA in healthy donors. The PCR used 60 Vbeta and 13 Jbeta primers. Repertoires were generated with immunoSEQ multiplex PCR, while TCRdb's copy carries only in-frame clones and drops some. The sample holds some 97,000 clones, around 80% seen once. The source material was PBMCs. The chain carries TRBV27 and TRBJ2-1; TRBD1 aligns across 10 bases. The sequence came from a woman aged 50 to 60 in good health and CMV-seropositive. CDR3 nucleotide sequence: TGTGCCAGCAGCCTGGACAGGGGGAGGGCCTACAATGAGCAGTTCTTC. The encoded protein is CASSLDRGRAYNEQFF.